The 11 T cell receptor beta chains reported below all come from one sample, sequenced in a study of shared clonotypes between healthy human individuals. Data came from immunoSEQ multiplex PCR; TCRdb stores just in-frame clones and leaves some out. Here the sample spans around 1 million clones, around three quarters being singletons. The sequenced material came from memory CD4+ T cells sorted from blood. The subset is: CD45RA-negative fraction. These receptors were collected from a man between 18 and 35 years old in good health.

The chain uses TRBV12-5 and TRBJ2-7; D remains ambiguous. V lost 1 base to trimming and J lost 6 bases, with 7 bases between them. The CDR3 contains 12 residues. Germline CDR1 reads LGHNT; CDR2 reads FRNRAP. The DNA for the CDR3 is TGTGCTAGTGGTTTGGACCTCGGCGAGCAGTACTTC. Its translation is CASGLDLGEQYF.

The chain employs TRBV7-9 and TRBJ1-1, with a weak D call TRBD1 (5 bases). CDR3 length: 11 amino acids. The germline V gene has CDR1 SEHNR and CDR2 FQNEAQ (reference sequence). Trimming cost V 0 bases and J 11 bases, with 7 bases left between them. This CDR3 reads CASSLAQAAFF. In nucleotides, the CDR3 is TGTGCCAGCAGCTTAGCACAGGCGGCTTTCTTT.

The chain links TRBV11-2 to TRBJ2-6, with D uncertain. The V gene's germline CDR1 is SGHAT and CDR2 FQNNGV. V gave up 7 bases and J gave up 1 base, with 17 bases separating them. This CDR3 contains 17 residues. CDR3 in DNA: TGTGCCAGCACCTCGACTTTCCGCCCTTCTGGGGCCAACGTCCTGACTTTC. It codes for CASTSTFRPSGANVLTF.

The chain employs TRBV5-1 and TRBJ2-5; a weak D match, TRBD2 (5 bases). The CDR3 covers 14 residues. Deletions cut 0 bases from V and 4 bases from J, with 10 bases between. CDR1 and CDR2 from the germline V gene are SGHRS and YFSETQ. The CDR3 sequence is CASSLETSRETQYF. The CDR3, as DNA: TGCGCCAGCAGCTTGGAAACTAGTAGAGAGACCCAGTACTTC.

This sequence joins TRBV5-6 and TRBJ1-4; TRBD1 matches at 7 bases. Looked up from germline, CDR1 is SGHDT and CDR2 is YYEEEE. The CDR3 is made up of 17 amino acids. The trim removed 4 bases at V and 0 bases at J, leaving 9 bases unmatched. Written as DNA, the CDR3 is TGTGCCAGCAGCGTGGGACAGATGTTTCCAACTAATGAAAAACTGTTTTTT. Translated: CASSVGQMFPTNEKLFF.

The V gene is TRBV19, the J gene TRBJ1-1; 9 bases agree with TRBD1. CDR1 and CDR2 (germline): LNHDA, SQIVND (reference sequence). J gave up 4 bases and V 10 bases, and 13 bases lay outside the gene matches. The CDR3 has 15 amino acids. The CDR3 sequence is CATGGQGSSFTEAFF. CDR3 bases: TGTGCCACCGGGGGACAGGGAAGTAGTTTCACTGAAGCTTTCTTT.

This CDR3 is CASSLTSGRPDTQYF. The CDR3 nucleotides are TGTGCCAGCAGCCTAACTAGCGGGAGGCCGGATACGCAGTATTTT. This chain joins TRBV7-2 and TRBJ2-3; the match to TRBD2 covers 12 bases. CDR3 length: 15 amino acids. The V segment lost 5 bases and the J segment 6 bases; nucleotides outside the gene matches: 6. Germline V gives CDR1 SGHTA, CDR2 FQGNSA.

The chain has TRBV18 and TRBJ1-5, with D maybe TRBD1 (6 bases). In germline, CDR1 is KGHSH, CDR2 LQKENI. With 1 base removed from V and 0 bases from J, the gap between germline ends came to 13 bases. This CDR3 is 17 amino acids long. CDR3 region: CASSPQDSLYSNQPQHF. The CDR3 nucleotides read TGTGCCAGCTCACCACAGGACAGCTTATATAGCAATCAGCCCCAGCATTTT.

The DNA of the CDR3 is TGCGCCAGCAGTGGGACACAGAGTATGAACACTGAAGCTTTCTTT. It translates to CASSGTQSMNTEAFF. The chain is built from TRBV10-2 and TRBJ1-1, with D possibly TRBD1 on 5 matching bases. The germline gives CDR1 WSHSY, CDR2 SAAADI. Trimming cost V 4 bases and J 0 bases, with 12 bases left between them. This CDR3 has 15 amino acids.

The chain uses TRBV18 and TRBJ2-3; D is tentatively TRBD1 or TRBD2 (6 bases each). This CDR3 comprises 16 residues. With 0 bases removed from V and 0 bases from J, the gap between germline ends came to 10 bases. Germline V gene sequence: CDR1 KGHSH, CDR2 LQKENI. The CDR3 coding sequence is TGTGCCAGCTCACCACCGGGGGCGGGGAGCACAGATACGCAGTATTTT. Protein sequence: CASSPPGAGSTDTQYF. The whole variable domain, filled in from reference TRBV18 and TRBJ2-3, reads NAGVMQNPRHLVRRRGQEARLRCSPMKGHSHVYWYRQLPEEGLKFMVYLQKENIIDESGMPKERFSAEFPKEGPSILRIQQVVRGDSAAYFCASSPPGAGSTDTQYFGPGTRLTVL.

This chain uses TRBV18 with TRBJ1-1; 10 positions agree with TRBD1. Germline V lookup: CDR1 KGHSH, CDR2 LQKENI. After removal of 4 bases from V and 4 bases from J, the junction contained 3 bases not matched to a gene. CDR3 length equals 14 residues. CDR3 nucleotides: TGTGCCAGCTCACAAGGGACAGGGGTCACTGAAGCTTTCTTT. This gives the protein CASSQGTGVTEAFF. The complete variable domain, with remaining parts taken from reference TRBV18 and TRBJ1-1, reads NAGVMQNPRHLVRRRGQEARLRCSPMKGHSHVYWYRQLPEEGLKFMVYLQKENIIDESGMPKERFSAEFPKEGPSILRIQQVVRGDSAAYFCASSQGTGVTEAFFGQGTRLTVV.